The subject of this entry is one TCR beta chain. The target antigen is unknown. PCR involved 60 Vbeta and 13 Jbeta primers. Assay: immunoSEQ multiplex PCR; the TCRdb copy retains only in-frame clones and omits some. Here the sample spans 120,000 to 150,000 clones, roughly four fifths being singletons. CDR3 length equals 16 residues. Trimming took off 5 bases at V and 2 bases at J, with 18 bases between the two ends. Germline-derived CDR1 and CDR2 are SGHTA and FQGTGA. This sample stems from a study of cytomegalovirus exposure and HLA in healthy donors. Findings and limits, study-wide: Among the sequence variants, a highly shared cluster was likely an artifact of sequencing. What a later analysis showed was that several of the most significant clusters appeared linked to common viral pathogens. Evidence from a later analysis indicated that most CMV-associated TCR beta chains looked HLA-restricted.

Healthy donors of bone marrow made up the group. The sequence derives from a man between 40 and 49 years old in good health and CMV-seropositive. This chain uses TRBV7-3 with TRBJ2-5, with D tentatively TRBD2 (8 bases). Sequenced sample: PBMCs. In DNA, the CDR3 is TGTGCCAGCAGCAAAGGGGGCGGGAGGACTCAAGAGACCCAGTACTTC. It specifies CASSKGGGRTQETQYF.